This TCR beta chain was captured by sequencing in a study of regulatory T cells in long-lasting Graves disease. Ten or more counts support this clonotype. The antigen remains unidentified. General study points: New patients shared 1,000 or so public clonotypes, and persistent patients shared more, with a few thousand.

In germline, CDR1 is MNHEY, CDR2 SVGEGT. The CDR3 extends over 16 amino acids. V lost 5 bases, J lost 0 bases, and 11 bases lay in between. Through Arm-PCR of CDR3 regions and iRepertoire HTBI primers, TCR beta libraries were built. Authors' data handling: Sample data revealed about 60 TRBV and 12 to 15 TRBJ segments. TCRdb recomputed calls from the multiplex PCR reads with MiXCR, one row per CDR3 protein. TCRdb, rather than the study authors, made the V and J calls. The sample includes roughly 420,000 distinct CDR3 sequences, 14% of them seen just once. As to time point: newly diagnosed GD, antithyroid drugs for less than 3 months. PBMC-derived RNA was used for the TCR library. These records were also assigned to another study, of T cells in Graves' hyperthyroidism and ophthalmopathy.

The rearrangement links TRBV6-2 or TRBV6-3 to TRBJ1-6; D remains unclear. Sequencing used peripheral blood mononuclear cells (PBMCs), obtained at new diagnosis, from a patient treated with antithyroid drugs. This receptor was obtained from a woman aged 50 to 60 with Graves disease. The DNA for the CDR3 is TGTGCCAGCAGTCTGGACGTCAGCTCCTATAATTCACCCCTCCACTTT. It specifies CASSLDVSSYNSPLHF.